One and the same sample provided the 9 T cell receptor beta chains below, sequenced in a study of technical replicates of blood from a few donors. Libraries were prepared by immunoSEQ multiplex PCR; TCRdb keeps only in-frame clonotypes and omits some of them. Of some 80,000 clones detected, approximately 97% appear once; the ten largest clones hold about 0.3%. The sample consisted of T cells isolated from PBMCs. The receptors were sampled from a human donor in good health.

The chain has TRBV28 and TRBJ1-5, with 8 bases fitting TRBD1. Trimming cost V 6 bases and J 7 bases; bases outside gene matches: 5. Per germline, CDR1 MDHEN and CDR2 SYDVKM. CDR3 length: 13 amino acids. CDR3 residues: CASSGQGRQPQHF. The CDR3 coding sequence is TGTGCCAGCAGCGGACAGGGAAGACAGCCCCAGCATTTT.

This clone was observed a single time. This chain uses TRBV11-3 with TRBJ1-1; D is uncertain. This CDR3 is built from 14 residues. Between the trimmed V and J ends, which lost 1 base and 1 base, there was a span of 7 bases. Per the germline V gene, CDR1 is SGHNT and CDR2 is YENEEA. CDR3: CASSLVWRNTEAFF. The CDR3 DNA reads as TGTGCCAGCAGCTTAGTGTGGAGGAACACTGAAGCTTTCTTT.

This chain links TRBV29-1 with TRBJ1-4; D perhaps matches TRBD1 (5 bases). The V gene lost 4 bases and the J gene lost 8 bases, with 14 bases spanning the gap. CDR1 and CDR2 (germline): SQVTM, ANQGSEA. This CDR3 region has 13 residues. CDR3: CSVVFRGVEKLFF. For the CDR3, the DNA is TGCAGCGTTGTTTTCCGGGGGGTAGAAAAACTGTTTTTT.

The chain carries TRBV11-3 and TRBJ2-1; 10 nucleotides agree with TRBD2. Germline-derived CDR1 and CDR2 are SGHNT and YENEEA. The trim removed 5 bases at V and 4 bases at J, leaving 8 bases unmatched. This CDR3 has 16 amino acids. In DNA, the CDR3 is TGTGCCAGCAGCCCTGGACTAGCGGAGATATACAATGAGCAGTTCTTC. Translating gives CASSPGLAEIYNEQFF.

This rearrangement joins TRBV5-1 to TRBJ2-7; 9 nucleotides match TRBD1. Germline CDR1 is SGHRS and CDR2 is YFSETQ. There are 15 residues in the CDR3. J lost 6 bases, V lost 4 bases, and 11 bases had no gene match. CDR3 residues: CASSAAGTGPREQYF. DNA for the CDR3: TGCGCCAGCAGCGCCGCCGGGACAGGGCCCCGCGAGCAGTACTTC.

The chain uses TRBV19 and TRBJ2-1, with 10 positions matching TRBD2. J gave up 9 bases and V 11 bases, and 7 bases lay outside the gene matches. The CDR3 is 12 residues long. Per germline, CDR1 LNHDA and CDR2 SQIVND (reference sequence). The CDR3 is CASSGSMVEQFF. CDR3 nucleotide sequence: TGTGCCTCTAGCGGGAGTATGGTTGAGCAGTTCTTC. The full variable domain, completed using reference TRBV19 and TRBJ2-1, is DGGITQSPKYLFRKEGQNVTLSCEQNLNHDAMYWYRQDPGQGLRLIYYSQIVNDFQKGDIAEGYSVSREKKESFPLTVTSAQKNPTAFYLCASSGSMVEQFFGPGTRLTVL.

This clone is a singleton in its sample. The chain couples TRBV5-1 to TRBJ1-1; 7 nucleotides line up with TRBD1. The germline gives CDR1 SGHRS, CDR2 YFSETQ. The CDR3 contains 14 residues. Trimming took 2 bases from V and 1 from J; bases not matched to a gene: 2. Here the CDR3 DNA reads TGCGCCAGCAGCTTTGGACAGGCGAACACTGAAGCTTTCTTT. As protein: CASSFGQANTEAFF. The variable domain in full, completed from reference TRBV5-1 and TRBJ1-1, reads KAGVTQTPRYLIKTRGQQVTLSCSPISGHRSVSWYQQTPGQGLQFLFEYFSETQRNKGNFPGRFSGRQFSNSRSEMNVSTLELGDSALYLCASSFGQANTEAFFGQGTRLTVV.

The chain uses TRBV2 and TRBJ1-2; D is undetermined. Trimming left V 4 bases short and J 3 bases short, with 6 bases between. The length of the CDR3 is 12 residues. CDR1 is SNHLY and CDR2 is FYNNEI in the germline V gene. In DNA, the CDR3 is TGTGCCAGCAGTGGCCGGGACTATGGCTACACCTTC. Translation gives CASSGRDYGYTF.

The chain couples TRBV19 to TRBJ2-7, with TRBD1 matching over 10 bases. V trimming: 3 bases; J trimming: 3 bases; junction bases outside the gene matches: 5. The germline CDR1 and CDR2 sequences are LNHDA and SQIVND (reference sequence). CDR3 length: 15 amino acids. Here the CDR3 reads CASSILRDRGYEQYF. In DNA, the CDR3 is TGTGCCAGTAGTATCCTCAGGGACAGGGGCTACGAGCAGTACTTC.